This T cell receptor beta chain was captured by sequencing in a study of molecular identifiers for immune sequencing clone quantification. Study-wide results and caveats: Clones above 20 RNA copies contained over 99% of effector molecules and under 1% of naive molecules. Barcode collisions between identical TCR molecules could shrink estimates of highly expanded clone sizes.

Bulk TCR libraries were made with methods that had been previously described and with listed TCR primers. TCRdb itself ran the PCR reads through MiXCR, one entry per CDR3 protein. The sample has 88,000 or so distinct CDR3 sequences, roughly 21% seen once; the top ten hold about 1%. Notes on this clonotype: Its antigen is not known.

Germline-derived CDR1 and CDR2 are SGDLS and YYNGEE. V gave up 3 bases and J gave up 2 bases, with 14 bases separating them. This CDR3 has 15 amino acids. In the sort, naive CD8 T cells were defined as CD8+CD4-CCR7+CD45RA+. The clonotype originates from a human donor in good health. Some libraries in this study had Jurkat cell RNA spiked in. V is TRBV9 and J is TRBJ2-5; D is undetermined. The material sequenced was naive CD8+ T cells from blood, with Jurkat cell RNA spiked in. Described subset: FACS-sorted CD8+CD4-CCR7+CD45RA+ naive T cells. The CDR3 loop reads CASSAEGRLQETQYF. CDR3 in DNA: TGTGCCAGCAGCGCAGAAGGCCGGCTACAAGAGACCCAGTACTTC.